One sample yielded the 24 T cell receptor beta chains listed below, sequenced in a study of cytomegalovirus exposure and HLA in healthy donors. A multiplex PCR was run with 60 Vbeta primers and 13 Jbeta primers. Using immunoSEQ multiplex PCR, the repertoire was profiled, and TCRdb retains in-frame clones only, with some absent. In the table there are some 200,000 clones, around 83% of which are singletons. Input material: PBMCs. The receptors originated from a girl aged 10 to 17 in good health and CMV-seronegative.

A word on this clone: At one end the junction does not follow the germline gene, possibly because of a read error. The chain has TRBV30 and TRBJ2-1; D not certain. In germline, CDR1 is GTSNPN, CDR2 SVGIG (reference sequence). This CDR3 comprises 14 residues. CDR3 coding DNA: TGTGCCTGGAGTGCCCAGGTTCTTTACAATGAGCAGCTCTTC. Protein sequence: CAWSAQVLYNEQLF. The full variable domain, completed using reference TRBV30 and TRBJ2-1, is SQTIHQWPATLVQPVGSPLSLECTVEGTSNPNLYWYRQAAGRGLQLLFYSVGIGQISSEVPQNLSASRPQDRQFILSSKKLLLSDSGFYLCAWSAQVLYNEQLFGPGTRLTVL.

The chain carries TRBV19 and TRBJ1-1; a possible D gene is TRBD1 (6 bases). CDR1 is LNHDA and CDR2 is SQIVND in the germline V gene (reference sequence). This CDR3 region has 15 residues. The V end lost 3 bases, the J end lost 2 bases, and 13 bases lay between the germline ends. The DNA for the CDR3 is TGTGCCAGTAGTATGACAGGAATGGGAAACACTGAAGCTTTCTTT. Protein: CASSMTGMGNTEAFF.

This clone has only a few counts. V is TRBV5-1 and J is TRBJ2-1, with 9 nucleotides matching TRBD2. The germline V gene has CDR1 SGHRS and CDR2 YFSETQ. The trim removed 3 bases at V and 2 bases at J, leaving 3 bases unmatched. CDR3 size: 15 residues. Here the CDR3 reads CASSSLAGAYNEQFF. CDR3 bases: TGCGCCAGCAGCTCCTTAGCGGGGGCCTACAATGAGCAGTTCTTC.

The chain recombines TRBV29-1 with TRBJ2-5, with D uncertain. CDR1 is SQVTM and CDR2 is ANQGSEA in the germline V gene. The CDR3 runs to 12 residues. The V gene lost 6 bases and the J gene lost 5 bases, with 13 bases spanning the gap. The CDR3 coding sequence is TGCAGCGTGGTCGACGGAGTGGAGACCCAGTACTTC. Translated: CSVVDGVETQYF.

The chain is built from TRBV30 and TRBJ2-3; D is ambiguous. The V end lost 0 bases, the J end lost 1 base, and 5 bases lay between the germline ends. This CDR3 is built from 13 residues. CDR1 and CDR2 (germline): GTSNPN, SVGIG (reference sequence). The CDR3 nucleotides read TGTGCCTGGAGTGTATCAGGCACAGATACGCAGTATTTT. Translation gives CAWSVSGTDTQYF.

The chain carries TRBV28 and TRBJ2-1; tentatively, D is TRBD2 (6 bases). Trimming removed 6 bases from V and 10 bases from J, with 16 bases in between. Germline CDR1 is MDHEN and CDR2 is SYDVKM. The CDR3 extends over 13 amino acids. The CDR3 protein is CASSLGGVMEQFF. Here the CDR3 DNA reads TGTGCCAGCAGCCTGGGGGGAGTGATGGAGCAGTTCTTC.

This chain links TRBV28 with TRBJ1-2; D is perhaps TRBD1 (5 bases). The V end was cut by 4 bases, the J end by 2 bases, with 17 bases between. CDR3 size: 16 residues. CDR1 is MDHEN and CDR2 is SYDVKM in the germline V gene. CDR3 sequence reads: CASSSRNTGTNYGYTF. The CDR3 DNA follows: TGTGCCAGCAGTTCCCGAAACACAGGTACAAACTATGGCTACACCTTC.

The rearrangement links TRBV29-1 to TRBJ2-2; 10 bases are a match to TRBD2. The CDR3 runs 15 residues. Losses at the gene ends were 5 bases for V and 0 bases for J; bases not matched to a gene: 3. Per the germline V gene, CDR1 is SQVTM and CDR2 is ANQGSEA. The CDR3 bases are TGCAGCGTTCTAGCGGGAGCCCCGAACACCGGGGAGCTGTTTTTT. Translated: CSVLAGAPNTGELFF.

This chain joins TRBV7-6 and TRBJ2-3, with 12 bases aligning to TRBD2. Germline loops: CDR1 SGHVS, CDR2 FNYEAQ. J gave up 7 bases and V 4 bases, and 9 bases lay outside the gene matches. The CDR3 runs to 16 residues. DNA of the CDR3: TGTGCCAGCAGCTCCAAGACTAGCGGGAGTATTAATACGCAGTATTTT. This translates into CASSSKTSGSINTQYF. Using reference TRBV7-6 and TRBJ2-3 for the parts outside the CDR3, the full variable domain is GAGVSQSPRYKVTKRGQDVALRCDPISGHVSLYWYRQALGQGPEFLTYFNYEAQQDKSGLPNDRFSAERPEGSISTLTIQRTEQRDSAMYRCASSSKTSGSINTQYFGPGTRLTVL.

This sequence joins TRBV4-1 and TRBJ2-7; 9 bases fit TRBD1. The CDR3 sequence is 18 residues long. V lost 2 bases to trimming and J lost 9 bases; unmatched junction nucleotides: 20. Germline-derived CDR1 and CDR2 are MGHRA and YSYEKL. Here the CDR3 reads CASSQLGGQGRIFRGQYF. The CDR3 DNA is TGCGCCAGCAGCCAACTGGGGGGACAGGGAAGGATCTTCAGGGGGCAGTACTTC.

CDR3 region: CASSLGQRYRVADADTQYF. The CDR3 region has the DNA TGTGCCAGCAGCCTGGGACAGCGGTACCGGGTTGCTGACGCAGATACGCAGTATTTT. The chain combines TRBV7-6 with TRBJ2-3, with 7 positions matching TRBD1. Trimming took 5 bases from V and 4 from J; bases not matched to a gene: 21. Per the germline V gene, CDR1 is SGHVS and CDR2 is FNYEAQ. The CDR3 runs to 19 residues. Supplemented by reference TRBV7-6 and TRBJ2-3, the full variable domain reads GAGVSQSPRYKVTKRGQDVALRCDPISGHVSLYWYRQALGQGPEFLTYFNYEAQQDKSGLPNDRFSAERPEGSISTLTIQRTEQRDSAMYRCASSLGQRYRVADADTQYFGPGTRLTVL.

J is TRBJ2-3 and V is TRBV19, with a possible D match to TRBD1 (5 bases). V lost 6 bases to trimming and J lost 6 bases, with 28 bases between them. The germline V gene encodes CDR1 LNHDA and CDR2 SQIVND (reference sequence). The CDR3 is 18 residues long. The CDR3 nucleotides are TGTGCCAGTAGGGTAGGGGAAATTTTTAGGACCTTTAGGGATACGCAGTATTTT. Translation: CASRVGEIFRTFRDTQYF.

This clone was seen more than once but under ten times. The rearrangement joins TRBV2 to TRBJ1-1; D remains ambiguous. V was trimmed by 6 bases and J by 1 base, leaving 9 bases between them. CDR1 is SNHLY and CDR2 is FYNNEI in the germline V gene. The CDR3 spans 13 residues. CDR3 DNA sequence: TGTGCCAGCAGCAGGTTCTCGAACACTGAAGCTTTCTTT. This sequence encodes CASSRFSNTEAFF. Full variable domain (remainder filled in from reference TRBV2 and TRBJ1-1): EPEVTQTPSHQVTQMGQEVILRCVPISNHLYFYWYRQILGQKVEFLVSFYNNEISEKSEIFDDQFSVERPDGSNFTLKIRSTKLEDSAMYFCASSRFSNTEAFFGQGTRLTVV.

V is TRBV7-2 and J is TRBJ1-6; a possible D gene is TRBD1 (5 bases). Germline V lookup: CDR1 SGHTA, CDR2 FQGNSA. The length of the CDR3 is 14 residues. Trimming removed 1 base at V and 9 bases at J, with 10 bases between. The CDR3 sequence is CASSLVGGGSPLHF. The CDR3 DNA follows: TGTGCCAGCAGCTTAGTTGGGGGGGGTTCACCCCTCCACTTT.

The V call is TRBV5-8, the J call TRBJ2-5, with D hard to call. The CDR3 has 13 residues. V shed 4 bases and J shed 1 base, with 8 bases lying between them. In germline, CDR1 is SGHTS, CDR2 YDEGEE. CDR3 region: CASSPKPQETQYF. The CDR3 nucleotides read TGTGCCAGCAGCCCGAAGCCCCAAGAGACCCAGTACTTC.

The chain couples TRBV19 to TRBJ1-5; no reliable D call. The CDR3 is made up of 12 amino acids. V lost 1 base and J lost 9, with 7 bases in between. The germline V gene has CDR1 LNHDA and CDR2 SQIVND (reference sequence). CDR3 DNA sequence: TGTGCCAGTAGTATAGCTTCGCGGCCCCAGCATTTT. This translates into CASSIASRPQHF.

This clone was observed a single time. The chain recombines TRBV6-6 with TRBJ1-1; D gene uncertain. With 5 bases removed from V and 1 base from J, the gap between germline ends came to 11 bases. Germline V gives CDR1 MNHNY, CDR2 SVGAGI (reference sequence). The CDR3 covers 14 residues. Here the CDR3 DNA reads TGTGCCAGCAGTCCTCCGGGGTGGAACACTGAAGCTTTCTTT. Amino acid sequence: CASSPPGWNTEAFF.

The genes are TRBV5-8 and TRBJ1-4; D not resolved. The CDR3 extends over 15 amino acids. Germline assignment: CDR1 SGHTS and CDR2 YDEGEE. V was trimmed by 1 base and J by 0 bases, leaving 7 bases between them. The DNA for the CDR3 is TGTGCCAGCAGCTTGACGGTTGCAACTAATGAAAAACTGTTTTTT. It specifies CASSLTVATNEKLFF. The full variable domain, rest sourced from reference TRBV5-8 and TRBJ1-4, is EAGVTQSPTHLIKTRGQQATLRCSPISGHTSVYWYQQALGLGLQFLLWYDEGEERNRGNFPPRFSGRQFPNYSSELNVNALELEDSALYLCASSLTVATNEKLFFGSGTQLSVL.

In nucleotides, the CDR3 is TGTGCCAGCAGTGACGGGACAGTTAGCTCCTATAATTCACCCCTCCACTTT. Translating gives CASSDGTVSSYNSPLHF. V and J are TRBV6-1 and TRBJ1-6, with 7 bases identical to TRBD1. Germline V gene sequence: CDR1 MNHNS, CDR2 SASEGT. V gave up 3 bases and J gave up 0 bases; unmatched junction bases: 5. The CDR3 is made up of 17 amino acids.

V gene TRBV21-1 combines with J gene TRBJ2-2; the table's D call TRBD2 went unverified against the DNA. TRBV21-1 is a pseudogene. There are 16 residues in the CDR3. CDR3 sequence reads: CASSLLAGGDTGELFF. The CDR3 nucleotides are TGTGCCAGCAGCCTCCTAGCGGGAGGTGATACCGGGGAGCTGTTTTTT.

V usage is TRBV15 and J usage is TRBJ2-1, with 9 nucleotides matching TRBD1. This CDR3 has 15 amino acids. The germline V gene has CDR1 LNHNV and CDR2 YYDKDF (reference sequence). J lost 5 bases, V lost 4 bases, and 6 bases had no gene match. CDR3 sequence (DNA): TGTGCCACCAGCAAAGGGGACAGGGCCAACAATGAGCAGTTCTTC. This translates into CATSKGDRANNEQFF.

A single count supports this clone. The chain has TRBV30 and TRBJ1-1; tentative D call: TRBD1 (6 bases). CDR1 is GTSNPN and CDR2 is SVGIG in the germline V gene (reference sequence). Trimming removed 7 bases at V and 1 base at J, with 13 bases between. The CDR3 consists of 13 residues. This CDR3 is CAFQTGGNTEAFF. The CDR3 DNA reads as TGTGCCTTCCAGACAGGAGGGAACACTGAAGCTTTCTTT.

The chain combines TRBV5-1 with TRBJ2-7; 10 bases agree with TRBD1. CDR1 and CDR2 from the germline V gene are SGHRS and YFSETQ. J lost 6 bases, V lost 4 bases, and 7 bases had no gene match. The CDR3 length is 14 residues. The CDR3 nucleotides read TGCGCCAGCAGCGTTAGACAGGGGGCTACCGAGCAGTACTTC. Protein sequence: CASSVRQGATEQYF. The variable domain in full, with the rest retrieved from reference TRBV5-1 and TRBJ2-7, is KAGVTQTPRYLIKTRGQQVTLSCSPISGHRSVSWYQQTPGQGLQFLFEYFSETQRNKGNFPGRFSGRQFSNSRSEMNVSTLELGDSALYLCASSVRQGATEQYFGPGTRLTVT.

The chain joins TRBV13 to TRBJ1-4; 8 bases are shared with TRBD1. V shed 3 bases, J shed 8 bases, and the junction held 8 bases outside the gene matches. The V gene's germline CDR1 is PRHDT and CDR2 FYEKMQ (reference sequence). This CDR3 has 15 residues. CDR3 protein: CASSFTGGGREKLFF. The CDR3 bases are TGTGCCAGCAGCTTTACAGGGGGTGGAAGGGAAAAACTGTTTTTT.